The 13 T cell receptor beta chains listed next were all sequenced from one sample in a study of pediatric ulcerative colitis. The method was immunoSEQ multiplex PCR; TCRdb's version includes in-frame clones alone and lacks a portion of them. The sample consists of 55,000 to 75,000 clones, roughly nine tenths of them appearing once. The sequencing sample was made of blood. These receptors all come from a boy aged 5-17 years with severe ulcerative colitis.

The rearrangement joins TRBV9 to TRBJ2-7, with 10 bases that match TRBD2. The CDR3 extends over 15 amino acids. V dropped 4 bases and J dropped 3; count of bases not matched to a gene: 7. CDR1 SGDLS and CDR2 YYNGEE come from the germline V gene. In nucleotides, the CDR3 is TGTGCCAGCAGCCCGGTGGCTAGCGGGGGCTACGAGCAGTACTTC. Translation: CASSPVASGGYEQYF.

This clone has more than one count but fewer than ten. The V call is TRBV6-5, the J call TRBJ1-3; D is unclear. The germline V gene has CDR1 MNHEY and CDR2 SVGAGI. The CDR3 is made up of 14 amino acids. Trimming pared 2 bases from V and 4 bases from J, leaving 9 bases between. The CDR3 sequence: CASSYTKNGNTIYF. As DNA, the CDR3 is TGTGCCAGCAGTTACACTAAAAACGGAAACACCATATATTTT.

This rearrangement joins TRBV21-1 to TRBJ2-7; TRBD1 reflects the table's D call only, with no check against the DNA. TRBV21-1 has pseudogene status. CDR3 length: 15 amino acids. CDR3 sequence: CASKIWTGETYEQYF. CDR3 nucleotide sequence: TGTGCCAGCAAAATTTGGACAGGCGAAACCTACGAGCAGTACTTC.

The chain is built from TRBV30 and TRBJ1-4, with D hard to call. Germline V CDR1 and CDR2: GTSNPN, SVGIG (reference sequence). Trimming left V 0 bases short and J 8 bases short, with 4 bases between. The CDR3 loop spans 11 amino acids. In DNA form, the CDR3 reads TGTGCCTGGAGTGTCGAGGAAAAACTGTTTTTT. Amino acids: CAWSVEEKLFF.

The V and J genes are TRBV5-5 and TRBJ2-5; either TRBD1 or TRBD2 may fit D (5 bases each). CDR3 length equals 14 residues. Trimming left V 3 bases short and J 3 bases short, with 12 bases between. From germline, CDR1 is SGHKS and CDR2 YYEKEE (reference sequence). CDR3 nucleotide sequence: TGTGCCAGCAGCTGGGACCTTACTGAAGAGACCCAGTACTTC. This translates into CASSWDLTEETQYF.

This rearrangement joins TRBV2 to TRBJ2-7; D is possibly TRBD1 or TRBD2 (5 bases each). V was shortened by 8 bases and J by 0 bases, with 8 bases between the two germline ends. CDR3 length equals 12 residues. In germline, CDR1 is SNHLY, CDR2 FYNNEI. CDR3 DNA: TGTGCCAGCTCAGGGAGCTCCTACGAGCAGTACTTC. Protein product: CASSGSSYEQYF.

The rearrangement joins TRBV6-6 to TRBJ2-1; the match to TRBD1 covers 11 bases. J lost 7 bases, V lost 6 bases, and 5 bases had no gene match. This CDR3 is built from 14 residues. Germline loops: CDR1 MNHNY, CDR2 SVGAGI (reference sequence). CDR3 sequence reads: CASRGQGAKNEQFF. The CDR3, as DNA: TGTGCCAGCAGAGGACAGGGGGCGAAGAATGAGCAGTTCTTC.

In this sample, this clone turned up a few times. The chain carries TRBV30 and TRBJ1-1; D remains unclear. V was cut by 3 bases and J by 3 bases, with 5 bases left in between. The CDR3 covers 11 residues. Looked up from germline, CDR1 is GTSNPN and CDR2 is SVGIG (reference sequence). As DNA, the CDR3 is TGTGCCTGGAGCAGTGACACTGAAGCTTTCTTT. Amino acid sequence: CAWSSDTEAFF.

Judged by abundance, this clone is medium-sized (0.01 to 0.1%). CDR3 loop: CASTLTSGYNEQFF. For the CDR3, the DNA is TGTGCCAGCACCCTCACTAGCGGGTACAATGAGCAGTTCTTC. The chain joins TRBV11-2 to TRBJ2-1, with 9 bases fitting TRBD2. V lost 7 bases, J lost 4 bases, and 5 bases stayed unmatched. Germline CDR1 and CDR2: SGHAT and FQNNGV. The CDR3 runs to 14 residues.

The chain employs TRBV9 and TRBJ1-1; D is uncertain. The V and J ends lost 3 bases and 3 bases respectively, with 12 bases between them. Per germline, CDR1 SGDLS and CDR2 YYNGEE. The CDR3 sequence is 14 residues long. CDR3 amino acids: CASSGQGGYTEAFF. CDR3 coding DNA: TGTGCCAGCAGCGGCCAAGGAGGGTACACTGAAGCTTTCTTT.

V gene TRBV6-5 combines with J gene TRBJ2-2; 8 bases are shared with TRBD2. From germline, CDR1 is MNHEY and CDR2 SVGAGI. The CDR3 runs to 15 residues. V was clipped by 7 bases and J by 5 bases; unmatched bases: 9. Here the CDR3 reads CASKVETSVTGELFF. Here the CDR3 DNA reads TGTGCCAGCAAGGTTGAGACTAGCGTAACCGGGGAGCTGTTTTTT.

The chain links TRBV5-8 to TRBJ2-3; 9 positions match TRBD2. Germline values: CDR1 SGHTS, CDR2 YDEGEE. CDR3 length: 17 residues. V trimming: 6 bases; J trimming: 3 bases; junction bases outside the gene matches: 14. The CDR3 nucleotides read TGTGCCAGCATCCGCGGGGGTTTAGCGGGAGTTACAGATACGCAGTATTTT. This gives the protein CASIRGGLAGVTDTQYF.

V gene TRBV18 combines with J gene TRBJ1-5; D gene uncertain. Germline values: CDR1 KGHSH, CDR2 LQKENI. This CDR3 is built from 13 residues. V was pared by 4 bases and J by 7 bases, with 11 bases between. The CDR3 region has the DNA TGTGCCAGCTCACTCGGCAGCGAACAGCCCCAGCATTTT. Its translation is CASSLGSEQPQHF.